This T cell receptor beta chain was captured by sequencing in a study of regulatory T cells in long-lasting Graves disease. Time point specified: persistent/refractory GD, antithyroid drugs over 5 years with positive TRAb. RNA isolated from PBMCs was used to make the TCR library. Trimming took off 8 bases at V and 10 bases at J, with 17 bases between the two ends. This CDR3 comprises 12 residues. Germline CDR1 is MNHEY and CDR2 is SVGEGT. With iRepertoire HTBI primers and Arm-PCR of CDR3 regions, TCR beta libraries were built. TCRdb reprocessed the multiplex PCR reads via MiXCR and lists one record per CDR3 protein. This sample has roughly 500,000 distinct CDR3 sequences, with less than 25% found just once.

The sequence was collected from a female donor with Graves disease. V gene TRBV6-2 or TRBV6-3 combines with J gene TRBJ1-1; no reliable D call. Sequencing used peripheral blood mononuclear cells (PBMCs), obtained when the disease was refractory, from a patient treated with antithyroid drugs. CDR3 bases: TGTGCCAGCCGACGGGGTATGCTACGAGCTTTCTTT. Protein sequence: CASRRGMLRAFF.